One and the same sample provided the 18 T cell receptor beta chains below, sequenced in a study of T cell clonality in common variable immunodeficiency. Clones were sequenced by immunoSEQ multiplex PCR, and TCRdb holds only the in-frame ones, with some missing. The sample contains more than 45,000 clones, none of them singletons. Sequenced input: peripheral blood mononuclear cells. The receptors originated from a person aged 18 to 75 in good health.

This clone was counted at least ten times. The read gets to within 3 residues of the CDR3 end, and the germline J gene fills in the rest. This chain joins TRBV7-8 and TRBJ2-1, with 9 bases lining up with TRBD2. Looked up from germline, CDR1 is SGHVS and CDR2 is FQNEAQ. The CDR3 extends over 15 amino acids. V lost 6 bases to trimming and J lost 3 bases; unmatched junction nucleotides: 6. CDR3 bases read: TGTGCCAGCAGAACGCGGGGGGGCAACTACAATGAG. Protein: CASRTRGGNYNE. The entire CDR3 is CASRTRGGNYNEQFF.

This clone has at least ten counts. Sequencing ends 3 residues short of the CDR3 end; the germline J gene provides the rest. The chain uses TRBV6-4 and TRBJ2-3; 10 nucleotides align to TRBD2. Germline values: CDR1 MRHNA, CDR2 SNTAGT. Trimming removed 2 bases from V and 3 bases from J; junction bases left unmatched: 2. The CDR3 extends over 15 amino acids. CDR3 sequence: CASSDSGGATDTQYF. The CDR3 DNA, read in part, is TGTGCCAGCAGTGACAGCGGGGGGGCGACAGATACG.

On this clone itself: Read coverage stops 3 residues before the CDR3 terminus; the germline J gene supplies the remainder. This chain connects TRBV7-8 to TRBJ1-1; perhaps TRBD1 as D (6 bases). This CDR3 spans 11 amino acids. Germline CDR1 and CDR2: SGHVS and FQNEAQ. The CDR3 DNA, read in part, is TGTGCCAGCAGCGCAGGGGATCGA. Its translation is CASSAGDR. From start to end, the CDR3 is CASSAGDRAFF.

This clone was detected ten times or more. The read ends 3 residues before the CDR3 terminus; that terminus is restored from the germline J gene. The chain links TRBV7-2 to TRBJ2-7; TRBD1 matches 11 bases. This CDR3 contains 14 residues. Germline lookup yields CDR1 SGHTA and CDR2 FQGNSA. V lost 8 bases, J lost 2 bases, and 5 bases stayed unmatched. The CDR3 DNA, read in part, is TGTGCCAGCGTGGGACAGGGGGTTCCCTACGAG. Protein: CASVGQGVPYE. The full CDR3 reads CASVGQGVPYEQYF.

This clone was detected a few times. Sequencing ends 3 residues short of the CDR3 end; the germline J gene provides the rest. The chain recombines TRBV5-4 with TRBJ2-7; the D call may be TRBD1 or TRBD2 (7 bases each). This CDR3 region has 15 residues. V lost 4 bases, J lost 3 bases, and 17 bases lay in between. Germline-derived CDR1 and CDR2 are SGHNT and YYREEE (reference sequence). CDR3 DNA, as far as it was read: TGTGCCAGCAGCACAGCGGGACAGCGGGACTACGAG. Its protein is CASSTAGQRDYE. The CDR3, in full, reads CASSTAGQRDYEQYF.

This clone has at least ten counts. The read is 3 residues too short to cover the CDR3 end, so that end is filled in from the germline J gene. The rearrangement joins TRBV18 to TRBJ2-7; 13 bases are shared with TRBD2. This CDR3 is built from 15 residues. Germline loops: CDR1 KGHSH, CDR2 LQKENI. The V segment lost 4 bases and the J segment 2 bases; nucleotides outside the gene matches: 2. CDR3 region: CASSHTSGGAYEQYF. The covered CDR3 bases are TGTGCCAGCTCACACACTAGCGGGGGGGCCTACGAG.

Many counts were recorded for this clone. The read ends 3 residues before the CDR3 terminus; that terminus is restored from the germline J gene. The V gene is TRBV19, the J gene TRBJ2-1; the match to TRBD2 covers 8 bases. This CDR3 comprises 16 residues. V gave up 2 bases and J gave up 3 bases; unmatched junction bases: 6. Germline lookup yields CDR1 LNHDA and CDR2 SQIVND (reference sequence). The CDR3 sequence: CASSIRRGDFYNEQFF. CDR3 DNA, as far as it was read: TGTGCCAGTAGTATAAGGCGGGGGGACTTCTACAATGAG.

This clone has just a few counts. The sequence runs out 3 residues before the end of the CDR3; the remainder is reconstructed from the germline J gene. The chain is built from TRBV18 and TRBJ1-4, with a possible D match to TRBD1 (5 bases). The V gene's germline CDR1 is KGHSH and CDR2 LQKENI. This CDR3 has 15 amino acids. The CDR3 DNA, read in part, is TGTGCCAGCTCACCAGAGACCCAGGGTAATTCACCA. Translated: CASSPETQGNSP. The full CDR3 is CASSPETQGNSPLFF.

Many counts were recorded for this clone. The read ends 3 residues shy of where the CDR3 ends; the end is completed using the germline J gene. The rearrangement uses TRBV30 and TRBJ2-5; D uncertain. The length of the CDR3 is 14 residues. The V end lost 1 base, the J end lost 0 bases, and 9 bases lay between the germline ends. Germline V gene sequence: CDR1 GTSNPN, CDR2 SVGIG (reference sequence). This CDR3 reads CAWSGGGDQETQYF. The sequenced part of the CDR3 DNA is TGTGCCTGGAGTGGCGGCGGTGACCAAGAGACC.

A remark on this clone: The read ends 3 residues early relative to the CDR3; the germline J gene fills the gap. The chain links TRBV2 to TRBJ2-3; 8 bases are a match to TRBD2. Losses at the gene ends were 5 bases for V and 5 bases for J; bases not matched to a gene: 12. This CDR3 is 16 amino acids long. Germline-derived CDR1 and CDR2 are SNHLY and FYNNEI. CDR3: CASSTSRGGALDTQYF. CDR3 DNA, as far as it was read: TGTGCCAGCAGTACATCCCGGGGGGGGGCATTAGATACG.

About this clone itself: The sequenced fragment ends 3 residues before the CDR3 boundary, so the rest is inferred from the germline J gene. The J gene is TRBJ1-2, the V gene TRBV30; TRBD1 matches at 9 bases. Germline-derived CDR1 and CDR2 are GTSNPN and SVGIG (reference sequence). This CDR3 contains 15 residues. CDR3 DNA (partial): TGTGCCTGGAGCGCCCGGGACAGGGTTTTGTACGAC. Translation gives CAWSARDRVLYD. The whole CDR3 protein is CAWSARDRVLYDYTF. The variable domain in full, completed from reference TRBV30 and TRBJ1-2, reads SQTIHQWPATLVQPVGSPLSLECTVEGTSNPNLYWYRQAAGRGLQLLFYSVGIGQISSEVPQNLSASRPQDRQFILSSKKLLLSDSGFYLCAWSARDRVLYDYTFGSGTRLTVV.

This clone was detected many times. The missing CDR3 end, 3 residues past where the read stops, is filled in from the germline J gene. The chain couples TRBV30 to TRBJ1-1, with D possibly matching TRBD1 (6 bases). The germline CDR1 and CDR2 sequences are GTSNPN and SVGIG (reference sequence). Trimming stripped 1 base from V and 2 bases from J, with 8 bases between. The CDR3 is made up of 13 amino acids. The CDR3 protein is CAWSEQGNTEAFF. The DNA read from the CDR3 is TGTGCCTGGAGTGAACAGGGTAACACTGAA.

This clone was seen ten or more times. With the read ending 3 residues before the CDR3 end, the germline J gene is used to fill in that end. J is TRBJ2-7 and V is TRBV6-1; TRBD2 agrees at 8 bases. The V gene's germline CDR1 is MNHNS and CDR2 SASEGT. The J segment lost 1 base and the V segment lost 2 bases, leaving 4 bases of the junction unmatched. There are 15 residues in the CDR3. This chain's CDR3 is CASSEYQRGSYEQYF. The DNA read from the CDR3 is TGTGCCAGCAGTGAATACCAGCGGGGGTCCTACGAG.

This clone was detected a few times. The read comes to an end 3 residues before the CDR3 does, leaving the germline J gene to fill in the end. This chain connects TRBV7-2 to TRBJ1-1; D not resolved. CDR3 length equals 12 residues. CDR1 and CDR2 from the germline V gene are SGHTA and FQGNSA. The CDR3 DNA, read in part, is TGTGCCAGCAGCTTAAGTTTGCGGGGA. Protein sequence: CASSLSLRG. The CDR3, in full, reads CASSLSLRGAFF. The full variable domain, its missing parts supplied by reference TRBV7-2 and TRBJ1-1, is GAGVSQSPSNKVTEKGKDVELRCDPISGHTALYWYRQSLGQGLEFLIYFQGNSAPDKSGLPSDRFSAERTGGSVSTLTIQRTQQEDSAVYLCASSLSLRGAFFGQGTRLTVV.

This clone has at least ten counts. The sequenced fragment ends 3 residues before the CDR3 boundary, so the rest is inferred from the germline J gene. The chain uses TRBV29-1 and TRBJ2-1; D may be TRBD2 (6 bases). The germline V and J ends were trimmed by 7 bases and 7 bases, with 20 bases remaining between them. This CDR3 has 14 amino acids. Per germline, CDR1 SQVTM and CDR2 ANQGSEA. The part of the CDR3 DNA that was read is TGCAGCGGCGCCTACGGGGGACCAGGGAATGAG. Protein product: CSGAYGGPGNE. The entire CDR3 reads CSGAYGGPGNEQFF.

Ten or more counts support this clone. With the read ending 3 residues before the CDR3 end, the germline J gene is used to fill in that end. The genes are TRBV2 and TRBJ2-3; 7 bases are shared with TRBD1. The CDR3 consists of 14 residues. Trimming removed 5 bases from V and 4 bases from J; junction bases left unmatched: 6. CDR1 and CDR2 from the germline V gene are SNHLY and FYNNEI. CDR3 DNA (partial): TGTGCCAGCAGTAACAGGGGCGGCGCAGATACG. It translates to CASSNRGGADT. The full-length CDR3 reads as CASSNRGGADTQYF.

This clone occurred many times. Read sequence stops 3 residues before the CDR3 end, and the germline J gene provides the missing end. The chain combines TRBV4-1 with TRBJ1-4, with D possibly matching TRBD1 (6 bases). The V gene lost 0 bases and the J gene lost 5 bases, with 16 bases spanning the gap. Per germline, CDR1 MGHRA and CDR2 YSYEKL. The CDR3 spans 17 residues. The CDR3 DNA, read in part, is TGCGCCAGCAGCCAAGATCCGTTAAACAGGGTAAATGAAAAA. It encodes CASSQDPLNRVNEK. The whole CDR3 sequence is CASSQDPLNRVNEKLFF.

This clone has only a few counts. Sequencing ends 3 residues short of the CDR3 end; the germline J gene provides the rest. This chain connects TRBV2 to TRBJ2-3; TRBD1 matches at 9 bases. This CDR3 has 13 residues. Looked up from germline, CDR1 is SNHLY and CDR2 is FYNNEI. CDR3: CASSGQGEETQYF. The CDR3 DNA, read in part, is TGTGCCAGCAGTGGACAGGGGGAAGAGACG.